The 29 T cell receptor beta chains reported below all come from one sample, sequenced in a study of naive and memory T cell subsets. For blood and skin samples, reverse transcription used TCR alpha and beta constant primers. TCRdb reprocessed the UMI-ligation and nested PCR reads via MiXCR and lists one record per CDR3 protein. The data hold over 15,000 distinct CDR3 sequences, with about a tenth observed a single time. Treatment reported: skin biopsy from PPD injection site in Mantoux-positive individual. Input was about 1 to 1,100 ng of DNase-treated total RNA without cell sorting. This sample comprised skin, obtained from a tuberculin skin test site. The receptors were gathered from an adult in good health.

This clonotype was counted many times. This rearrangement joins TRBV14 to TRBJ2-7; 12 nucleotides align to TRBD2. The V gene end was trimmed by 2 bases and the J gene end by 3 bases; junction bases not matched to a gene: 2. Germline loops: CDR1 SGHDN, CDR2 FVKESK. The CDR3 has 15 amino acids. CDR3 sequence: CASSQRTSGIYEQYF. The CDR3 DNA sequence: TGTGCCAGCAGCCAAAGGACTAGCGGGATCTACGAGCAGTACTTC.

By sample share, this clonotype is medium-sized. The chain links TRBV29-1 to TRBJ2-7, with D possibly TRBD1 on 6 matching bases. The length of the CDR3 is 12 residues. CDR1 and CDR2 from the germline V gene are SQVTM and ANQGSEA. Trimming took off 5 bases at V and 4 bases at J, with 12 bases between the two ends. The CDR3 DNA follows: TGCAGCGTTACCGGGACACTATACGAGCAGTACTTC. Translating gives CSVTGTLYEQYF.

This clonotype was observed at least ten times. The rearrangement joins TRBV29-1 to TRBJ1-5; D call uncertain. CDR1 is SQVTM and CDR2 is ANQGSEA in the germline V gene. The CDR3 has 13 residues. V lost 5 bases to trimming and J lost 2 bases, with 10 bases between them. CDR3 loop: CSVLSGGNQPQHF. Written as DNA, the CDR3 is TGCAGCGTTCTTTCCGGGGGCAATCAGCCCCAGCATTTT. The variable domain in full, completed from reference TRBV29-1 and TRBJ1-5, reads SAVISQKPSRDICQRGTSLTIQCQVDSQVTMMFWYRQQPGQSLTLIATANQGSEATYESGFVIDKFPISRPNLTFSTLTVSNMSPEDSSIYLCSVLSGGNQPQHFGDGTRLSIL.

CDR3 nucleotide sequence: TGTGCCAGCAGCCCGGGGGCTGTGACTGAAGCTTTCTTT. Amino acids: CASSPGAVTEAFF. This rearrangement joins TRBV6-2 or TRBV6-3 to TRBJ1-1; a possible D gene is TRBD1 (6 bases). This CDR3 is built from 13 residues. CDR1 and CDR2 (germline): MNHEY, SVGEGT. The V and J ends lost 6 bases and 5 bases respectively, with 13 bases between them.

This clonotype was counted many times. V gene TRBV29-1 combines with J gene TRBJ1-3, with unresolved D. The germline V and J ends were trimmed by 4 bases and 0 bases, with 4 bases remaining between them. The germline CDR1 and CDR2 sequences are SQVTM and ANQGSEA. CDR3 length: 12 residues. This CDR3 is CSVGGSGNTIYF. The CDR3 DNA sequence: TGCAGCGTTGGAGGCTCTGGAAACACCATATATTTT. The whole variable domain, remainder taken from reference TRBV29-1 and TRBJ1-3, is SAVISQKPSRDICQRGTSLTIQCQVDSQVTMMFWYRQQPGQSLTLIATANQGSEATYESGFVIDKFPISRPNLTFSTLTVSNMSPEDSSIYLCSVGGSGNTIYFGEGSWLTVV.

The J gene is TRBJ1-2, the V gene TRBV27; D ambiguous. The length of the CDR3 is 13 residues. Trimming stripped 2 bases from V and 7 bases from J, with 11 bases between. Germline V lookup: CDR1 MNHEY, CDR2 SMNVEV (reference sequence). CDR3 bases: TGTGCCAGCAGTTTACTGGGTCTCTCTGGCTACACCTTC. Protein: CASSLLGLSGYTF.

This clonotype was detected ten times or more. The genes are TRBV6-5 and TRBJ2-5, with 12 bases matching TRBD2. From germline, CDR1 is MNHEY and CDR2 SVGAGI. This CDR3 region has 17 residues. Losses at the gene ends were 4 bases for V and 4 bases for J; bases not matched to a gene: 10. The CDR3 sequence is CASSWTSGTPQGETQYF. The CDR3 nucleotides are TGTGCCAGCAGTTGGACTAGCGGGACCCCGCAGGGAGAGACCCAGTACTTC.

This clonotype occurred a few times. The genes are TRBV12-3 or TRBV12-4 and TRBJ2-1, with 10 bases lining up with TRBD2. The J segment lost 4 bases and the V segment lost 8 bases, leaving 5 bases of the junction unmatched. The CDR3 is 14 residues long. This chain's CDR3 is CASRTSGTYNEQFF. DNA for the CDR3: TGTGCCAGCCGTACTAGCGGGACATACAATGAGCAGTTCTTC.

The V gene is TRBV3-1, the J gene TRBJ1-1, with D perhaps TRBD1 (5 bases). The germline V and J ends were trimmed by 4 bases and 2 bases, with 5 bases remaining between them. This CDR3 is built from 12 residues. The germline gives CDR1 LGHDT, CDR2 YNNKEL (reference sequence). The CDR3 here is CASSRTNTEAFF. In DNA, the CDR3 is TGTGCCAGCAGCCGGACAAACACTGAAGCTTTCTTT. The variable domain in full, completed from reference TRBV3-1 and TRBJ1-1, reads DTAVSQTPKYLVTQMGNDKSIKCEQNLGHDTMYWYKQDSKKFLKIMFSYNNKELIINETVPNRFSPKSPDKAHLNLHINSLELGDSAVYFCASSRTNTEAFFGQGTRLTVV.

This clonotype was recorded many times. The rearrangement links TRBV10-2 to TRBJ2-2; D could derive from TRBD1 or TRBD2 (7 bases each). CDR1 and CDR2 (germline): WSHSY, SAAADI. The CDR3 is 15 residues long. The ends were cut back, 7 bases at V and 6 bases at J, with 18 bases in the middle. CDR3 in amino acids: CASILDREGPGELFF. In DNA, the CDR3 is TGCGCCAGCATCCTCGACAGGGAGGGCCCCGGGGAGCTGTTTTTT.

The V and J genes are TRBV20-1 and TRBJ2-1, with 10 bases lining up with TRBD1. In germline, CDR1 is DFQATT, CDR2 SNEGSKA (reference sequence). CDR3 length: 14 amino acids. V lost 6 bases and J lost 8; bases outside the gene matches: 10. The DNA for the CDR3 is TGCAGTGCCCACGGACAGGGGGGGATGGATGAGCAGTTCTTC. It specifies CSAHGQGGMDEQFF.

This clonotype was counted between two and nine times. The chain combines TRBV7-2 with TRBJ1-2, with a weak D call TRBD1 (5 bases). CDR3 size: 12 residues. The V gene lost 2 bases and the J gene lost 10 bases, with 11 bases spanning the gap. The germline gives CDR1 SGHTA, CDR2 FQGNSA. The CDR3 sequence: CASSLMGVTYTF. The CDR3 bases are TGTGCCAGCAGCTTAATGGGGGTTACCTACACCTTC.

In this sample, this clonotype is medium-sized (0.01 to 0.1%). The chain joins TRBV29-1 to TRBJ2-3, with 9 positions matching TRBD1. Per the germline V gene, CDR1 is SQVTM and CDR2 is ANQGSEA. The CDR3 sequence is 13 residues long. Losses at the gene ends were 7 bases for V and 3 bases for J; bases not matched to a gene: 5. Here the CDR3 DNA reads TGCAGCGGAGGGACAGGGATTACAGATACGCAGTATTTT. Translation: CSGGTGITDTQYF.

This clonotype came up a few times. The chain has TRBV19 and TRBJ2-3; D gene unclear. The CDR3 consists of 15 residues. V gave up 9 bases and J gave up 0 bases, with 16 bases separating them. The germline gives CDR1 LNHDA, CDR2 SQIVND (reference sequence). CDR3: CASTRRGQSTDTQYF. The CDR3 DNA is TGTGCCAGCACGAGGAGAGGCCAGAGCACAGATACGCAGTATTTT.

In its sample, this clonotype is medium-sized. The genes are TRBV5-4 and TRBJ1-5; possible D gene TRBD1, 5 bases. V lost 0 bases to trimming and J lost 6 bases, with 7 bases between them. CDR1 and CDR2 (germline): SGHNT, YYREEE (reference sequence). CDR3 length: 13 residues. In DNA, the CDR3 is TGTGCCAGCAGCTTGGGCGGGACTCAGCCCCAGCATTTT. Its protein product is CASSLGGTQPQHF.

The chain is built from TRBV27 and TRBJ2-1; TRBD1 agrees at 7 bases. V lost 2 bases and J lost 6; bases outside the gene matches: 4. Germline CDR1 is MNHEY and CDR2 is SMNVEV (reference sequence). The CDR3 contains 14 residues. CDR3 amino acids: CASSLRGLGNEQFF. The CDR3 bases are TGTGCCAGCAGTTTAAGGGGGCTCGGCAATGAGCAGTTCTTC.

This clonotype came up a few times. The V gene is TRBV27, the J gene TRBJ1-6, with D perhaps TRBD1 (5 bases). Germline values: CDR1 MNHEY, CDR2 SMNVEV (reference sequence). CDR3 length: 16 residues. V lost 6 bases and J lost 8, with 20 bases in between. The CDR3 spells CASSTRVGLYDSPLHF. The DNA of the CDR3 is TGTGCCAGCAGCACCAGGGTAGGGCTTTATGATTCACCCCTCCACTTT.

In this sample, this clonotype turned up many times. The rearrangement uses TRBV19 and TRBJ2-5; D tentatively fits TRBD1 or TRBD2 (5 bases each). Germline lookup yields CDR1 LNHDA and CDR2 SQIVND (reference sequence). The CDR3 sequence is 15 residues long. V shed 5 bases and J shed 1 base, with 14 bases lying between them. CDR3 sequence: CASSEPGRIQETQYF. CDR3 nucleotides: TGTGCCAGTAGTGAACCGGGACGGATCCAAGAGACCCAGTACTTC.

Ten or more counts support this clonotype. V usage is TRBV7-2 and J usage is TRBJ2-2; D is undetermined. There are 15 residues in the CDR3. Per germline, CDR1 SGHTA and CDR2 FQGNSA. Trimming took 5 bases from V and 8 from J, leaving 18 bases between them. The CDR3 sequence: CASSRMVYQEGELFF. In DNA, the CDR3 is TGTGCCAGCAGCCGAATGGTATACCAAGAGGGGGAGCTGTTTTTT.

This clonotype was recorded many times. The rearrangement links TRBV7-2 to TRBJ2-2; the match to TRBD1 covers 9 bases. Germline CDR1 and CDR2: SGHTA and FQGNSA. With V trimmed by 5 bases and J by 5 bases, 12 bases remained unmatched. The CDR3 consists of 17 residues. CDR3 sequence (DNA): TGTGCCAGCAGCAATCAAAACAGGGGGCTGGGGACCGGGGAGCTGTTTTTT. Protein product: CASSNQNRGLGTGELFF. Complete variable domain (other parts from reference TRBV7-2 and TRBJ2-2): GAGVSQSPSNKVTEKGKDVELRCDPISGHTALYWYRQSLGQGLEFLIYFQGNSAPDKSGLPSDRFSAERTGGSVSTLTIQRTQQEDSAVYLCASSNQNRGLGTGELFFGEGSRLTVL.

This clonotype was observed at least ten times. Germline is not matched at one junction end, which may reflect a read error. The chain recombines TRBV24-1 with TRBJ2-5; TRBD2 agrees at 14 bases. The CDR3 extends over 17 amino acids. Germline lookup yields CDR1 KGHDR and CDR2 SFDVKD. The CDR3 nucleotides are TGTGCCACCAGTCCGGGACTAGCGGGGGCGCAACAAGAGATCCAGTACTTC. The encoded protein is CATSPGLAGAQQEIQYF.

This clonotype was seen a handful of times. J is TRBJ2-1 and V is TRBV5-1; D unresolved. The V gene lost 5 bases and the J gene lost 8 bases, with 20 bases spanning the gap. Germline CDR1 is SGHRS and CDR2 is YFSETQ. The CDR3 covers 15 residues. CDR3 amino acids: CASSRPPQRLYEQFF. The CDR3 DNA sequence: TGCGCCAGCAGTCGGCCGCCGCAAAGACTCTATGAGCAGTTCTTC.

This clonotype was detected many times. This chain links TRBV11-3 with TRBJ2-3; no clear D gene. The CDR3 is 13 residues long. Germline V lookup: CDR1 SGHNT, CDR2 YENEEA. The germline V and J ends were trimmed by 2 bases and 1 base, with 4 bases remaining between them. CDR3 nucleotides: TGTGCCAGCAGCTTATTTGGCACAGATACGCAGTATTTT. This codes for CASSLFGTDTQYF.

This clonotype was counted many times. The chain recombines TRBV5-5 with TRBJ2-7, with D possibly matching TRBD2 (6 bases). The V end lost 4 bases, the J end lost 1 base, and 15 bases lay between the germline ends. The CDR3 contains 15 residues. Germline CDR1 and CDR2: SGHKS and YYEKEE (reference sequence). The CDR3 region has the DNA TGTGCCAGCAGCCTCCTGGCAGGGACTTCCTACGAGCAGTACTTC. This sequence encodes CASSLLAGTSYEQYF.

The sample holds a few counts of this clonotype. V and J are TRBV4-3 and TRBJ2-7; 7 bases line up with TRBD1. This CDR3 has 14 amino acids. Germline V gene data show CDR1 as LGHNA and CDR2 as YSLEER. The junction had 6 bases not matched to a gene; V was cut back by 1 base and J by 6 bases. CDR3 coding DNA: TGCGCCAGCAGCCAAGCCAGGACAGGAGTCGAGCAGTACTTC. It specifies CASSQARTGVEQYF.

V is TRBV19 and J is TRBJ2-1; D perhaps matches TRBD1 (7 bases). Germline assignment: CDR1 LNHDA and CDR2 SQIVND (reference sequence). Deletions cut 5 bases from V and 9 bases from J, with 17 bases between. The CDR3 consists of 14 residues. CDR3 loop: CASSAGQFTSEQFF. CDR3 nucleotide sequence: TGTGCCAGTAGTGCGGGACAGTTCACCAGTGAGCAGTTCTTC.

In this sample, this clonotype turned up many times. The chain is built from TRBV20-1 and TRBJ2-7; 9 bases match TRBD2. Germline-derived CDR1 and CDR2 are DFQATT and SNEGSKA (reference sequence). The trim removed 1 base at V and 3 bases at J, leaving 13 bases unmatched. The CDR3 loop spans 17 amino acids. CDR3 residues: CSARGLAGDPHDYEQYF. The CDR3 region has the DNA TGCAGTGCTAGAGGTTTAGCGGGAGATCCCCACGACTACGAGCAGTACTTC.

This clonotype was seen repeatedly, ten times or more. The chain is built from TRBV18 and TRBJ2-3; 7 nucleotides align to TRBD2. Germline CDR1 and CDR2: KGHSH and LQKENI. J lost 4 bases, V lost 2 bases, and 12 bases had no gene match. The CDR3 is 17 amino acids. The CDR3 DNA follows: TGTGCCAGCTCACCATTTGGCAGCGGGGTTGGGTCAGATACGCAGTATTTT. Residues: CASSPFGSGVGSDTQYF.

Worth noting for this clonotype: One junction end does not reproduce the germline sequence, and a read error may be involved. As DNA, the CDR3 is TGTGTCAGCAGCTTAGCGCCCGGGAGAGGGCAATGGAACACCGGGGAGCTGTTTTTT. Translating it yields CVSSLAPGRGQWNTGELFF. The chain carries TRBV7-2 and TRBJ2-2; a weak D match, TRBD2 (6 bases). There are 19 residues in the CDR3. Germline loops: CDR1 SGHTA, CDR2 FQGNSA.